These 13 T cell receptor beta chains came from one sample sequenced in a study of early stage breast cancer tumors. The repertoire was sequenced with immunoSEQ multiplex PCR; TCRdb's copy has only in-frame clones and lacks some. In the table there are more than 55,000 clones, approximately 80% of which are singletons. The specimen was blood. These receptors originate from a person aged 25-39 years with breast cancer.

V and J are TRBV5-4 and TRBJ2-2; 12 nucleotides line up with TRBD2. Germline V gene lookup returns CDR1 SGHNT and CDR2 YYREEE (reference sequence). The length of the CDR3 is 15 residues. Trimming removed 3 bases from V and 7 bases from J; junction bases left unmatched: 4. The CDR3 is CASSSTSGSFGELFF. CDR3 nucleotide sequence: TGTGCCAGCAGCTCGACTAGCGGGAGTTTCGGGGAGCTGTTTTTT.

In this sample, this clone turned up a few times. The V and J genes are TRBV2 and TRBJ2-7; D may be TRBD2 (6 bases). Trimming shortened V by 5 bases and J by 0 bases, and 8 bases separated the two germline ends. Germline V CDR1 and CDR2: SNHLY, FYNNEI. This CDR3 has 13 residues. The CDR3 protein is CASSSTSSYEQYF. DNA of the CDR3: TGTGCCAGCAGTTCGACTAGCTCCTACGAGCAGTACTTC.

The chain's CDR3 is CSVGSRYEQYF. In DNA form, the CDR3 reads TGCAGCGTTGGGTCTCGGTACGAGCAGTACTTC. V gene TRBV29-1 combines with J gene TRBJ2-7; the D is unclear. Per germline, CDR1 SQVTM and CDR2 ANQGSEA. CDR3 length equals 11 residues. The V end lost 4 bases, the J end lost 4 bases, and 8 bases lay between the germline ends.

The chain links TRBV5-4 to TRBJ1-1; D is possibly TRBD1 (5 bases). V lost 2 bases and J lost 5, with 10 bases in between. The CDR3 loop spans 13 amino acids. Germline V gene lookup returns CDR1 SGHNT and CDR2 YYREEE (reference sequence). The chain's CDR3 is CASSFDRATEAFF. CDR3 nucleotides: TGTGCCAGCAGCTTTGACAGAGCTACTGAAGCTTTCTTT. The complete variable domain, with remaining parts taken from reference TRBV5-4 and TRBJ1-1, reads ETGVTQSPTHLIKTRGQQVTLRCSSQSGHNTVSWYQQALGQGPQFIFQYYREEENGRGNFPPRFSGLQFPNYSSELNVNALELDDSALYLCASSFDRATEAFFGQGTRLTVV.

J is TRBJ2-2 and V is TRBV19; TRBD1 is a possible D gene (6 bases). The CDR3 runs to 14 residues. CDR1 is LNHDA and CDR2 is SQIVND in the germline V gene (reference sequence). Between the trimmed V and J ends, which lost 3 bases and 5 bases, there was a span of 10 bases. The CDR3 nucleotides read TGTGCCAGTAGTATGGGGCAGGGGACCGGGGAGCTGTTTTTT. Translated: CASSMGQGTGELFF.

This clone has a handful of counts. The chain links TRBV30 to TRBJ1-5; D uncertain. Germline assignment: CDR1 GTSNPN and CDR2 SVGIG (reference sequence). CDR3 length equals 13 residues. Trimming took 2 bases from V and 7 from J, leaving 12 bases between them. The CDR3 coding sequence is TGTGCCTGGAGTTTCACACCCTTGCAGCCCCAGCATTTT. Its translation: CAWSFTPLQPQHF.

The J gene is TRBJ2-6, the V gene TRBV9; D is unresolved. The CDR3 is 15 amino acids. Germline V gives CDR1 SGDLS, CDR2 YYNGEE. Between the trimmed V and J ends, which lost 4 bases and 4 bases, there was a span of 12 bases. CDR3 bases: TGTGCCAGCAGCCCGACCCTGGGGGGGGCCAACGTCCTGACTTTC. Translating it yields CASSPTLGGANVLTF.

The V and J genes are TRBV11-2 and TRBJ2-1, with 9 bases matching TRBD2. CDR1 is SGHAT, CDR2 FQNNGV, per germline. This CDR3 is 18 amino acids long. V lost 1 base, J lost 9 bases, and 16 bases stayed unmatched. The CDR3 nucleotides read TGTGCCAGCAGCTTAGCAATGAATACGGCGGGAGGGCCTGGTGAGCAGTTCTTC. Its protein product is CASSLAMNTAGGPGEQFF.

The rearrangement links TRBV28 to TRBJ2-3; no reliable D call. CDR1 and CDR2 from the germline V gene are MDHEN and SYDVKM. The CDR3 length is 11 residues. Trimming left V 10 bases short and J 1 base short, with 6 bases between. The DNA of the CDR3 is TGTGCCATTACAGGCACAGATACGCAGTATTTT. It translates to CAITGTDTQYF.

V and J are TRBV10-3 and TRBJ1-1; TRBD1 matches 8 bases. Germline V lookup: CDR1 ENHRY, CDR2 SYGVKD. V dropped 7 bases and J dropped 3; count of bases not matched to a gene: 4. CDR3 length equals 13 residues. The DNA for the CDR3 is TGTGCCATCACCAAGGACAGGGACACTGAAGCTTTCTTT. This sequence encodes CAITKDRDTEAFF.

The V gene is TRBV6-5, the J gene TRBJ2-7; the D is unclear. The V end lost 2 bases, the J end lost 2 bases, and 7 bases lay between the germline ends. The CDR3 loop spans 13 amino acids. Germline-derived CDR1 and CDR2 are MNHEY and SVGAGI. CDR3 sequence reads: CASSYAATYEQYF. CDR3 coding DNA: TGTGCCAGCAGTTACGCGGCCACCTACGAGCAGTACTTC.

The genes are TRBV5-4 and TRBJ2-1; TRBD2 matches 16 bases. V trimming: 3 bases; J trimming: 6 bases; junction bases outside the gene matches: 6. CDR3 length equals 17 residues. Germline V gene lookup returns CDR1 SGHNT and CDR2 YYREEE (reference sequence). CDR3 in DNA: TGTGCCAGCAGCTGGGGGACTAGCGGGAGGGCCTTCAATGAGCAGTTCTTC. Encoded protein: CASSWGTSGRAFNEQFF. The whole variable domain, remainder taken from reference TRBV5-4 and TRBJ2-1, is ETGVTQSPTHLIKTRGQQVTLRCSSQSGHNTVSWYQQALGQGPQFIFQYYREEENGRGNFPPRFSGLQFPNYSSELNVNALELDDSALYLCASSWGTSGRAFNEQFFGPGTRLTVL.

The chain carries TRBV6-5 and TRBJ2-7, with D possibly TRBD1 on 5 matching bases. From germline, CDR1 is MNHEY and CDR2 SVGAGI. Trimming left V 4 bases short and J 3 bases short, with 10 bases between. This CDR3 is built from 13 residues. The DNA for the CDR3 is TGTGCCAGCAGTTTCGGCAGGGACTACGAGCAGTACTTC. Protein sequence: CASSFGRDYEQYF.